This TCR beta chain was sequenced during a study of tumor-infiltrating lymphocytes in primary liver carcinoma. Blood RNA came from unsorted whole blood; germline DNA was also extracted. Concerning this clonotype itself: This could be a read error, since a much larger clone is one nucleotide away.

Per germline, CDR1 MNHNS and CDR2 SASEGT. The CDR3 sequence is 15 residues long. V lost 2 bases and J 4 bases, leaving 11 bases between the germline ends. Constant-region priming of around 500 ng total RNA yielded TCR beta cDNA. ARM-PCR, slightly modified, supplied the TCR beta libraries through three nested multiplex PCR rounds. PCR rounds one and two used TRBV1-TRBV30 forward primers with a C-beta reverse primer for approximately 11 cycles each. Each CDR3 protein gets one entry after TCRdb re-called the multiplex PCR reads with MiXCR. In the table there are about 210,000 distinct CDR3 sequences, roughly two thirds of which are singletons.

The TCR comes from a woman in her sixties or seventies with primary liver carcinoma and hepatitis B virus infection. Sample: peripheral blood. J is TRBJ1-4 and V is TRBV6-1; D remains ambiguous. CDR3 coding DNA: TGTGCCAGCAGTGAACTCGGACTGAGTAATGAAAAACTGTTTTTT. Residues: CASSELGLSNEKLFF.